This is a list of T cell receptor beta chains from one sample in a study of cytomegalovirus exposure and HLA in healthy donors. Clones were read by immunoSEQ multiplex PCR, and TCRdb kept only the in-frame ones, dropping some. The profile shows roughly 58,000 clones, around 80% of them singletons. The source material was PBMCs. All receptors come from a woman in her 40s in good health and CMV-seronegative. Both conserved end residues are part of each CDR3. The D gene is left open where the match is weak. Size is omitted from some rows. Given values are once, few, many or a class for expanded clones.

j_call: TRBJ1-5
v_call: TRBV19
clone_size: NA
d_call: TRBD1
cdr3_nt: TGTGCCAGTAGTATATTACGGACAGGGCAGGTAGTTGGAAATCAGCCCCAGCATTTT
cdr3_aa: CASSILRTGQVVGNQPQHF

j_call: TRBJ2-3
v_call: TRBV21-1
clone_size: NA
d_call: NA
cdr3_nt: TGTGCCAGCAGCAACCGACAGAAGACTAGCACAGATACGCAGTATTTT
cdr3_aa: CASSNRQKTSTDTQYF

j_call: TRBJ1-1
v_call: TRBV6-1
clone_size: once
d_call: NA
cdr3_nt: TGTGCCAGCAGAAAAGAGGAGGAGAACACTGAAGCTTTCTTT
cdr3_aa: CASRKEEENTEAFF

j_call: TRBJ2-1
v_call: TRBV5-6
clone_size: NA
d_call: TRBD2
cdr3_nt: TGTGCCAGCAGCTTGGGGACTAGCGAATACAATGAGCAGTTCTTC
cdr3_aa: CASSLGTSEYNEQFF

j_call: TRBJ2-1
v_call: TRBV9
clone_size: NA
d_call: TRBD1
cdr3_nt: TGTGCCAGCAGCCTAGGGGGTACAGGGGGGCATGAGCAGTTCTTC
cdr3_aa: CASSLGGTGGHEQFF

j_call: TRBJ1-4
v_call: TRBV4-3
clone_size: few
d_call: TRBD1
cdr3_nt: TGCGCCAGCAGTCACACCGAAGGGACAGGGGGGGTGAAACTGTTTTTT
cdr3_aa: CASSHTEGTGGVKLFF

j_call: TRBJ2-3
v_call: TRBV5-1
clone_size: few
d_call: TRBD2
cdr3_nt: TGCGCCAGCAGCTTCTTGGCGACTAGCGGGAGGGGTAGCACAGATACGCAGTATTTT
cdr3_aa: CASSFLATSGRGSTDTQYF

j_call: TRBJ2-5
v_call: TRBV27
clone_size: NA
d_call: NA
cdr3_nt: TGTGCCAGCAGTTTATTTAAAGGGGGAGAGACCCAGTACTTC
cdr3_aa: CASSLFKGGETQYF

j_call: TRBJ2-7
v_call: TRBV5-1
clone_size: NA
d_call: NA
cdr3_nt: TGCGCCAGCAGCTTCGACAGCTCCTACGAGCAGTACTTC
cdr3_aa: CASSFDSSYEQYF

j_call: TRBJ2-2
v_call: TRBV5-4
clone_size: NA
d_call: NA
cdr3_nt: TGTGCCAGCGAGACCGGGGAGCTGTTTTTT
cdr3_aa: CASETGELFF

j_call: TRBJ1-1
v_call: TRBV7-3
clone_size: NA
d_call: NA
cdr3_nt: TGTGCCAGCAGCTTAAAGAGGGGGGGAAGAGCTTTCTTT
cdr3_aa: CASSLKRGGRAFF

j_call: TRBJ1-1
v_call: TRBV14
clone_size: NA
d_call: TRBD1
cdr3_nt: TGTGCCAGCAGCCCGAGACAGGGATCTGGGACTGAAGCTTTCTTT
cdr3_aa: CASSPRQGSGTEAFF

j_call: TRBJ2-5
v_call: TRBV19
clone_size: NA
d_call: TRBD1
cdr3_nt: TGTGCCAGTAGTGAGGGGGCCCGGGAGACCCAGTACTTC
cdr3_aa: CASSEGARETQYF

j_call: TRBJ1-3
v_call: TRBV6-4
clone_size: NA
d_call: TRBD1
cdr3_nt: TGTGCCAGCAGGCCGGGGACAGGGGGCGGTGACACCATATATTTT
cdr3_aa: CASRPGTGGGDTIYF

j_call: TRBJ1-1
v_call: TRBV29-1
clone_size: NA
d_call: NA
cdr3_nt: TGCAGCGCACGCAGGGAGGGCACTGAAGCTTTCTTT
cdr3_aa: CSARREGTEAFF

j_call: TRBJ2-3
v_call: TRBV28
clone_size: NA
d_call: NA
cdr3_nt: TGTGCCAACCGGGACAAGATAACAGATACGCAGTATTTT
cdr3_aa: CANRDKITDTQYF

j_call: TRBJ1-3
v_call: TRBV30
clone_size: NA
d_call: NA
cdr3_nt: TGTGCCTGGAGTGACAGGCGGTGGTCTGGAAACACCATATATTTT
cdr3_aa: CAWSDRRWSGNTIYF

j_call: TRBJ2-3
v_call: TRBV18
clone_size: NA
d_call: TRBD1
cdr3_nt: TGTGCCAGCTCAGCCGGGACAGGGAACACAGATACGCAGTATTTT
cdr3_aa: CASSAGTGNTDTQYF

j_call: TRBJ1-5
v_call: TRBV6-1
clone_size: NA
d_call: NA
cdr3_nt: TGTGCCAGCAGTGTATCAGGAAGCAATCAGCCCCAGCATTTT
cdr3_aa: CASSVSGSNQPQHF

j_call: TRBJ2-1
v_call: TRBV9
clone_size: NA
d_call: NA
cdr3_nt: TGTGCCAGCAGCGTAGGGCAGGGGACCTACAATGAGCAGTTCTTC
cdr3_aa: CASSVGQGTYNEQFF

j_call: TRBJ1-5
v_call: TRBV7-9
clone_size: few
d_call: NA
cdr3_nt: TGTGCCAGCAGTTATAGCAATCAGCCCCAGCATTTT
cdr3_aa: CASSYSNQPQHF

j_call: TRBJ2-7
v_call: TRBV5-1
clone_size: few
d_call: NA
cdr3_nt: TGCGCCAGCAGCTCCGGACAACCCTACGAGCAGTACTTC
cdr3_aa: CASSSGQPYEQYF

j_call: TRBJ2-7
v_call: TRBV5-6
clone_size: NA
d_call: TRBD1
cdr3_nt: TGTGCCAGCAGCCGGGACAGCCACGAGCAGTACTTC
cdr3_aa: CASSRDSHEQYF

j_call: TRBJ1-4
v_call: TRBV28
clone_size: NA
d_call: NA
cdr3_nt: TGTGCCAGCAGTTTGGCCACAGTTGCTGAAAAACTGTTTTTT
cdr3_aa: CASSLATVAEKLFF

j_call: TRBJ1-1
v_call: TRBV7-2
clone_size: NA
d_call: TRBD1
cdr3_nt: TGTGCCAGCAGCTTCGGGACAGGTGGAATGAACACTGAAGCTTTCTTT
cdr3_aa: CASSFGTGGMNTEAFF

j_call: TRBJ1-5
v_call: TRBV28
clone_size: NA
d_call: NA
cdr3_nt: TGTGCCAGCAGTTTACCCGGGGATAGCAATCAGCCCCAGCATTTT
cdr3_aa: CASSLPGDSNQPQHF

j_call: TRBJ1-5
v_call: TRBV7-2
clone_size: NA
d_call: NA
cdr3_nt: TGTGCCAGCAGCTTCCTCGGGGGGAGCAATCAGCCCCAGCATTTT
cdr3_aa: CASSFLGGSNQPQHF

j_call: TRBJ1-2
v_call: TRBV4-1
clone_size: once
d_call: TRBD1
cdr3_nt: TGCGCCAGCAGCCAAGTACGTCGGACAGGGACAACTAACTATGGCTACACCTTC
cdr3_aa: CASSQVRRTGTTNYGYTF

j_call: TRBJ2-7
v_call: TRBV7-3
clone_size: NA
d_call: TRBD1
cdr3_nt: TGTGCCAGCAGCTTAAACCCAGGGGGCATCTACGAGCAGTACTTC
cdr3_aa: CASSLNPGGIYEQYF

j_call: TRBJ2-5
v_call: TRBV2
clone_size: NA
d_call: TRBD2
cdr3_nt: TGTGCCAGCAGTGCAGGTTTGGGCGGGAGTGGAGAGACCCAGTACTTC
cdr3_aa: CASSAGLGGSGETQYF

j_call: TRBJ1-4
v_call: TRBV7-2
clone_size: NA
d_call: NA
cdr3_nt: TGTGCCAGCAGCCCCACGACGGGGGGCGAAAAACTGTTTTTT
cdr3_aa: CASSPTTGGEKLFF

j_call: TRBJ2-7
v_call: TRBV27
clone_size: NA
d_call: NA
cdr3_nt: TGTGCCAGCAGTTTAGCCGGTTCCCCCTACTACGAGCAGTACTTC
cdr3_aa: CASSLAGSPYYEQYF

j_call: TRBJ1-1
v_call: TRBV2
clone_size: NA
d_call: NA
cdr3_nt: TGTGCCAGCGGAGGTCAGGTCCGGAACACTGAAGCTTTCTTT
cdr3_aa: CASGGQVRNTEAFF

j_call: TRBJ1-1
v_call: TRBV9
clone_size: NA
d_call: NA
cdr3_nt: TGTGCCAGCAGCGTAGCGGACACTGAAGCTTTCTTT
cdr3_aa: CASSVADTEAFF

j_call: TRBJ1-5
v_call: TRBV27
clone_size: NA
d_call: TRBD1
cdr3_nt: TGTGCCAGCAGGGATGGGACAGCCAATCAGCCCCAGCATTTT
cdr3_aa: CASRDGTANQPQHF

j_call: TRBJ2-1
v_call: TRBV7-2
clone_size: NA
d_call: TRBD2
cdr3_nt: TGTGCCAGCAGCTTAGTGACTAGCGGGAGCAATGAGCAGTTCTTC
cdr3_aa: CASSLVTSGSNEQFF

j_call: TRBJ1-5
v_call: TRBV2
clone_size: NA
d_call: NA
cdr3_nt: TGTGCCAGCAGTGAACAAATTAATCAGCCCCAGCATTTT
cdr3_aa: CASSEQINQPQHF